Following are 9 T cell receptor beta chains from one sample sequenced in a study of OX40 agonist ivuxolimab in advanced cancers. Assay: immunoSEQ multiplex PCR; the TCRdb copy retains only in-frame clones and omits some. The sample holds roughly 80,000 clones; 86% are singletons and the top ten take about 1.9%. Here the sequenced sample was CD4+ or CD8+ T cells sorted from blood, taken in a trial of the OX40 agonist ivuxolimab. Receptor source: an adult with an advanced solid tumor such as melanoma, head and neck, liver or kidney cancer.

This clone was recorded a few times. This chain links TRBV28 with TRBJ2-3, with D perhaps being TRBD1 or TRBD2 (5 bases each). The V and J ends lost 4 bases and 1 base respectively, with 12 bases between them. Germline assignment: CDR1 MDHEN and CDR2 SYDVKM. This CDR3 is 15 amino acids long. The CDR3 region has the DNA TGTGCCAGCAGTTCTGGGGGAGAGGGCACAGATACGCAGTATTTT. It encodes CASSSGGEGTDTQYF.

The chain joins TRBV19 to TRBJ1-5, with D unresolved. The CDR3 has 15 amino acids. Germline-derived CDR1 and CDR2 are LNHDA and SQIVND (reference sequence). V was pared by 0 bases and J by 2 bases, with 8 bases between. DNA for the CDR3: TGTGCCAGTAGTATAGATAGGGCGGGCAATCAGCCCCAGCATTTT. Its protein is CASSIDRAGNQPQHF.

J is TRBJ2-3 and V is TRBV7-9; a possible D gene is TRBD2 (6 bases). There are 15 residues in the CDR3. Trimming stripped 1 base from V and 3 bases from J, with 11 bases between. Germline-derived CDR1 and CDR2 are SEHNR and FQNEAQ (reference sequence). Here the CDR3 DNA reads TGTGCCAGCAGCTTAGGCGGGGACGGAACAGATACGCAGTATTTT. Its translation is CASSLGGDGTDTQYF.

Only one count was recorded for this clone. The genes are TRBV10-3 and TRBJ1-1; D is ambiguous. The CDR3 consists of 13 residues. Trimming took 6 bases from V and 1 from J, leaving 9 bases between them. CDR1 is ENHRY and CDR2 is SYGVKD in the germline V gene. Written as DNA, the CDR3 is TGTGCCATCAGAAGCATGCAGAACACTGAAGCTTTCTTT. Its translation: CAIRSMQNTEAFF.

The J gene is TRBJ2-7, the V gene TRBV28, with unresolved D. Germline loops: CDR1 MDHEN, CDR2 SYDVKM. The CDR3 extends over 13 amino acids. V was shortened by 3 bases and J by 3 bases, with 9 bases between the two germline ends. The CDR3 reads CASSLYRYYEQYF. The CDR3 nucleotides read TGTGCCAGCAGTTTGTACAGATACTACGAGCAGTACTTC.

This clone came up a few times. CDR3 loop: CSVGEAGLYQETQYF. The CDR3 coding sequence is TGCAGCGTTGGTGAGGCAGGGCTGTACCAAGAGACCCAGTACTTC. This chain connects TRBV29-1 to TRBJ2-5; D possibly corresponds to TRBD1 (5 bases). Per germline, CDR1 SQVTM and CDR2 ANQGSEA. This CDR3 comprises 15 residues. Between the trimmed V and J ends, which lost 4 bases and 0 bases, there was a span of 15 bases.

This clone was counted only a few times. This chain uses TRBV5-1 with TRBJ1-6; 7 bases are a match to TRBD1. The trim removed 3 bases at V and 10 bases at J, leaving 10 bases unmatched. The CDR3 totals 15 residues. Germline V lookup: CDR1 SGHRS, CDR2 YFSETQ. DNA for the CDR3: TGCGCCAGCAGCTCGGGACAGCCTGGGAGGTCACCCCTCCACTTT. Its protein product is CASSSGQPGRSPLHF.

The V gene is TRBV5-6, the J gene TRBJ2-5, with a possible D match to TRBD2 (6 bases). The V gene's germline CDR1 is SGHDT and CDR2 YYEEEE. Trimming stripped 9 bases from V and 5 bases from J, with 20 bases between. This CDR3 spans 14 amino acids. CDR3 sequence: CATYLEGGVETQYF. Written as DNA, the CDR3 is TGTGCCACCTACCTGGAGGGCGGCGTGGAGACCCAGTACTTC.

The chain has TRBV7-2 and TRBJ1-1; TRBD1 agrees at 10 bases. Germline V lookup: CDR1 SGHTA, CDR2 FQGNSA. The CDR3 has 17 residues. V lost 5 bases and J lost 0; bases outside the gene matches: 9. In DNA, the CDR3 is TGTGCCAGCAGCCCCGGGGGGACAGGGGCCCTGAACACTGAAGCTTTCTTT. Encoded protein: CASSPGGTGALNTEAFF.